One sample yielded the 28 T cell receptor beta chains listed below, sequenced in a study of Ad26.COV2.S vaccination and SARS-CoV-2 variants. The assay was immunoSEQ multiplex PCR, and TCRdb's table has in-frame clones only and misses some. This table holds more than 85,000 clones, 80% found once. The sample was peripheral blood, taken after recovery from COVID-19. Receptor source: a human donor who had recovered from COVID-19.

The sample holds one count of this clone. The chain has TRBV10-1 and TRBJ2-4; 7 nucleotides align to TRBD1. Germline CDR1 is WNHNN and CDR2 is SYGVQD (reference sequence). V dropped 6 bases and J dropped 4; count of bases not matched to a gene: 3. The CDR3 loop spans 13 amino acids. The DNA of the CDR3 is TGCGCCAGCAGCCGGGACAGTAAAAACATTCAGTACTTC. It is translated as CASSRDSKNIQYF.

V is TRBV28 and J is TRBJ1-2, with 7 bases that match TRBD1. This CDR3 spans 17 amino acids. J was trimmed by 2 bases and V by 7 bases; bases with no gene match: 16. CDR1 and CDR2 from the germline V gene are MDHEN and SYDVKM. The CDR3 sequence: CASTVDRSKYGNYGYTF. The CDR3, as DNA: TGTGCCAGCACCGTGGACAGGTCAAAATACGGGAACTATGGCTACACCTTC.

CDR3 bases: TGTGCCATCAGTGAGCGGGGGGGGGACAGCAATCAGCCCCAGCATTTT. Protein product: CAISERGGDSNQPQHF. The J gene is TRBJ1-5, the V gene TRBV10-3; a possible D gene is TRBD1 (5 bases). The CDR3 has 16 amino acids. V lost 2 bases to trimming and J lost 1 base, with 12 bases between them. From germline, CDR1 is ENHRY and CDR2 SYGVKD.

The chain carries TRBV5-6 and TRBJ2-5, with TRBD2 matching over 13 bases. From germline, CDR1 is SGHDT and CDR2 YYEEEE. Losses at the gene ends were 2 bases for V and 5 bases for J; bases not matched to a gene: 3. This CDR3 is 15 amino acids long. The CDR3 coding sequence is TGTGCCAGCAGCTTTACTAGCGGGGGGGCCGAGACCCAGTACTTC. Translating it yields CASSFTSGGAETQYF.

CDR3 region: CASSRDRGDSPLHF. In DNA form, the CDR3 reads TGTGCCAGCAGCCGGGACAGGGGCGATTCACCCCTCCACTTT. The rearrangement links TRBV6-5 to TRBJ1-6, with 10 positions matching TRBD1. This CDR3 has 14 amino acids. V gave up 6 bases and J gave up 8 bases; unmatched junction bases: 4. Germline lookup yields CDR1 MNHEY and CDR2 SVGAGI.

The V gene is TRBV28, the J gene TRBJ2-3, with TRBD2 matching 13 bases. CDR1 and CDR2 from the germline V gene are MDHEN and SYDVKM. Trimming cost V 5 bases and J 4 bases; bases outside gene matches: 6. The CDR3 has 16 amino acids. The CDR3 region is CASSGSTSGGPDTQYF. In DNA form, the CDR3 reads TGTGCCAGCAGTGGATCGACTAGCGGGGGGCCAGATACGCAGTATTTT.

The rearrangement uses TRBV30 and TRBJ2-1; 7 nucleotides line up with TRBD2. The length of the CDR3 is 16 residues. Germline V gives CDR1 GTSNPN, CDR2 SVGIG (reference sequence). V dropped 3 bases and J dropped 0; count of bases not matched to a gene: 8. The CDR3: CAWSNMGGSSYNEQFF. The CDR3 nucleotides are TGTGCCTGGAGCAACATGGGCGGGAGCTCCTACAATGAGCAGTTCTTC.

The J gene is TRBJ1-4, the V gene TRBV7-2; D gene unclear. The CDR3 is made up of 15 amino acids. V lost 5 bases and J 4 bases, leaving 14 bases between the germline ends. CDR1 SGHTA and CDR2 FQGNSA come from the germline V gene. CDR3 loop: CASSPRGGRNEKLFF. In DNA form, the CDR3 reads TGTGCCAGCAGCCCCCGAGGAGGGCGTAATGAAAAACTGTTTTTT.

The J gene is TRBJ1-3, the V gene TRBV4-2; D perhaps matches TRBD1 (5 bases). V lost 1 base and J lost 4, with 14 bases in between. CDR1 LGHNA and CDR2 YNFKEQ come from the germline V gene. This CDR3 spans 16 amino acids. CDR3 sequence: CASSQAVGTMGNTIYF. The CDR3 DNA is TGTGCCAGCAGCCAAGCGGTGGGGACGATGGGAAACACCATATATTTT.

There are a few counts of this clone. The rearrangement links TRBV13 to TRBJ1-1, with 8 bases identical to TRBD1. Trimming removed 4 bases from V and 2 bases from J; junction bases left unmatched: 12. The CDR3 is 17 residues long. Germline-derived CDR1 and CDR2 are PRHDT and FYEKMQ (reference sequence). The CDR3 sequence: CASSSRQGPVRNTEAFF. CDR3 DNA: TGTGCCAGCAGCTCACGACAGGGGCCAGTCCGCAACACTGAAGCTTTCTTT.

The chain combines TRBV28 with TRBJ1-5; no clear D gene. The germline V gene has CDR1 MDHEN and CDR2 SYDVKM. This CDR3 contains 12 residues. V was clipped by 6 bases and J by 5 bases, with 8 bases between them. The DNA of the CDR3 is TGTGCCAGCAGCTCTAGACATCAGCCCCAGCATTTT. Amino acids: CASSSRHQPQHF.

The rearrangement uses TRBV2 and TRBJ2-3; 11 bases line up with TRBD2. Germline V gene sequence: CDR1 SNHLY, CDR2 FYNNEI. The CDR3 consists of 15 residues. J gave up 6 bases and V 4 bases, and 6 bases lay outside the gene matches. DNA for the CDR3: TGTGCCAGCAGTGTGACTAGCGGGGCACAGGATACGCAGTATTTT. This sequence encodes CASSVTSGAQDTQYF.

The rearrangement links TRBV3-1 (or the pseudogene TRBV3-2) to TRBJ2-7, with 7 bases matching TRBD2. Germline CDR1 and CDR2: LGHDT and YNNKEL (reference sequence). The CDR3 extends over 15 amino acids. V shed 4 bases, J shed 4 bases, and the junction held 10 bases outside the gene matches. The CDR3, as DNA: TGTGCCAGCAGCCTCGGACCGGGACTATCATACGAGCAGTACTTC. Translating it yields CASSLGPGLSYEQYF.

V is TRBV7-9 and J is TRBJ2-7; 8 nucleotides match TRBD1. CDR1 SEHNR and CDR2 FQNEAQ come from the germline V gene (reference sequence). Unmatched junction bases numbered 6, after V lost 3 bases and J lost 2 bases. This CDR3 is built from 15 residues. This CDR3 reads CASSFGRTGTYEQYF. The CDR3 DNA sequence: TGTGCCAGCAGCTTCGGTAGGACAGGGACCTACGAGCAGTACTTC. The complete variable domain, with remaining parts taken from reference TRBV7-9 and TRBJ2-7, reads DTGVSQNPRHKITKRGQNVTFRCDPISEHNRLYWYRQTLGQGPEFLTYFQNEAQLEKSRLLSDRFSAERPKGSFSTLEIQRTEQGDSAMYLCASSFGRTGTYEQYFGPGTRLTVT.

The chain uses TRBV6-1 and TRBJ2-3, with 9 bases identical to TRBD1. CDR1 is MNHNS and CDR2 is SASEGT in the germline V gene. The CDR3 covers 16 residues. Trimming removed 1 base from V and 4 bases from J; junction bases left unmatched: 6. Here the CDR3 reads CASSEGPGQGSDTQYF. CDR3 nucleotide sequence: TGTGCCAGCAGTGAAGGCCCGGGACAGGGATCAGATACGCAGTATTTT.

In DNA, the CDR3 is TGTGCCAGCAGCCAAGCTGTCGGGACCGGGTCTGGAAACACCATATATTTT. Its protein product is CASSQAVGTGSGNTIYF. The rearrangement uses TRBV3-1 (or the pseudogene TRBV3-2) and TRBJ1-3, with a weak D call TRBD1 (5 bases). The CDR3 totals 17 residues. Germline CDR1 and CDR2: LGHDT and YNNKEL (reference sequence). Trimming stripped 1 base from V and 1 base from J, with 14 bases between.

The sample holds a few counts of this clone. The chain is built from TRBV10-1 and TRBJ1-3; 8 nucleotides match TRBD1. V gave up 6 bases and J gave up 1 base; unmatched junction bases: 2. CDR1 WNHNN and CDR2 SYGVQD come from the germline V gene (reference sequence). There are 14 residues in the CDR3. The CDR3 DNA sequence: TGCGCCAGCAGCCGGGACAGGTCTGGAAACACCATATATTTT. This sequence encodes CASSRDRSGNTIYF.

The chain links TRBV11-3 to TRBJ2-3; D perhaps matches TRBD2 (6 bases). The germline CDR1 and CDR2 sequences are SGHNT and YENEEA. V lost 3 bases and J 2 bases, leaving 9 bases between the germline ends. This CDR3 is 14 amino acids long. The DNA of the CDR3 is TGTGCCAGCAGCTTTGGGAGGAACACAGATACGCAGTATTTT. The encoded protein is CASSFGRNTDTQYF.

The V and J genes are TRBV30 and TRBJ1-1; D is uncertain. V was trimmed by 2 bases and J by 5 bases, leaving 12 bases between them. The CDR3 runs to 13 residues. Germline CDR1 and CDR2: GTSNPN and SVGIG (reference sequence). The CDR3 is CAWSSYSSTEAFF. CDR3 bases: TGTGCCTGGAGTAGTTACAGTTCAACTGAAGCTTTCTTT. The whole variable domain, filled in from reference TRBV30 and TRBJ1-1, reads SQTIHQWPATLVQPVGSPLSLECTVEGTSNPNLYWYRQAAGRGLQLLFYSVGIGQISSEVPQNLSASRPQDRQFILSSKKLLLSDSGFYLCAWSSYSSTEAFFGQGTRLTVV.

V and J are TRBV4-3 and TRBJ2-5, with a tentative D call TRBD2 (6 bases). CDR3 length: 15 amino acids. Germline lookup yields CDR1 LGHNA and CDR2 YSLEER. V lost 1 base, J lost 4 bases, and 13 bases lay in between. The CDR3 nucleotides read TGCGCCAGCAGCCAAGGCGCCGGGGGAGGAGAGACCCAGTACTTC. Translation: CASSQGAGGGETQYF.

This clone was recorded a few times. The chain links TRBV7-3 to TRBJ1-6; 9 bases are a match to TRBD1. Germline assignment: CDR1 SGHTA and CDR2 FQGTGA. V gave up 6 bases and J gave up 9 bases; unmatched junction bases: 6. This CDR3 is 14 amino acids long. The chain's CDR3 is CASSYTGGPSPLHF. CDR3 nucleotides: TGTGCCAGCAGTTATACAGGGGGCCCTTCACCCCTCCACTTT.

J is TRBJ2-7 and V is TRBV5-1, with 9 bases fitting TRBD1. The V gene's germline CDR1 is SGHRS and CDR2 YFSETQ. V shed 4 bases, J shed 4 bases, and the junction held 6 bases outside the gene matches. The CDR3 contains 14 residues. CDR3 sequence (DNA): TGCGCCAGCAGCGAGAACAGGGGGCTTTACGAGCAGTACTTC. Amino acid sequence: CASSENRGLYEQYF.

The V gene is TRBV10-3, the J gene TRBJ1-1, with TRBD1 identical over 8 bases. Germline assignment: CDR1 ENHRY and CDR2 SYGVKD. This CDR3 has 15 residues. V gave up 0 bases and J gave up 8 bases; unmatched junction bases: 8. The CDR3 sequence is CAISESEDRGFEAFF. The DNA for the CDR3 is TGTGCCATCAGTGAGTCTGAAGACAGGGGCTTCGAAGCTTTCTTT.

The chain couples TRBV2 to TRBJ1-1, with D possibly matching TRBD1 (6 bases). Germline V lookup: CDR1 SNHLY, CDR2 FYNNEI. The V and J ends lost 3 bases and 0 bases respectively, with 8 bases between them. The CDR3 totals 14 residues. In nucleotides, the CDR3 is TGTGCCAGCAGTGAGACAGGAATGAACACTGAAGCTTTCTTT. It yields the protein CASSETGMNTEAFF.

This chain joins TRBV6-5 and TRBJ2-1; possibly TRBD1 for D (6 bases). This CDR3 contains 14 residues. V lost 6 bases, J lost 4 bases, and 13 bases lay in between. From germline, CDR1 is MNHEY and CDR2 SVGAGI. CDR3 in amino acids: CASRTGQGYNEQFF. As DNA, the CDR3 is TGTGCCAGCAGAACGGGACAAGGTTACAATGAGCAGTTCTTC.

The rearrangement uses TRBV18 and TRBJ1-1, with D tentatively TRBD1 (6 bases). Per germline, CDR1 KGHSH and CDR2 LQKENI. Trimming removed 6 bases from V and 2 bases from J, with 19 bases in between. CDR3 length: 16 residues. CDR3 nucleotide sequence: TGTGCCAGCTCCCTCGTGGGCGGGGGGCTTAACACTGAAGCTTTCTTT. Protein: CASSLVGGGLNTEAFF.

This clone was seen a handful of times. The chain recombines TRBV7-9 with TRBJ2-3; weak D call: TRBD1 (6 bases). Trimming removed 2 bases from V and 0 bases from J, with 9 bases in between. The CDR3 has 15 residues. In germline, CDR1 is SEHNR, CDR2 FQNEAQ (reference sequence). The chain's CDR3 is CASSLTGTSTDTQYF. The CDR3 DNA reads TGTGCCAGCAGCTTAACCGGGACAAGCACAGATACGCAGTATTTT.

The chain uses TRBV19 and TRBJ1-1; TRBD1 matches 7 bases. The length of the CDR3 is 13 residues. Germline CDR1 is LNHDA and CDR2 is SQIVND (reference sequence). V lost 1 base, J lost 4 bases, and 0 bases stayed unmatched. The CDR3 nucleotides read TGTGCCAGTAGTATAGGGACAGGCACTGAAGCTTTCTTT. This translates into CASSIGTGTEAFF.